The TCR beta chain under discussion was sequenced for a study of T-cell memory formation after mild COVID-19. General study findings and limits: The study found contracting CD4+ clones mainly in CM and EM and contracting CD8+ clones in EMRA. There was no confirmation that second-wave clones peaking on day 37 were SARS-CoV-2 specific.

TCRdb fed the 5' RACE reads into MiXCR, producing one record per CDR3 protein. The sample records 300,000 to 400,000 distinct CDR3 sequences, around 27% being singletons. This clonotype turned up a few times. Its antigen remains unidentified. Germline assignment: CDR1 MNHNS and CDR2 SASEGT. V was trimmed by 2 bases and J by 6 bases, leaving 2 bases between them. This CDR3 region has 11 residues. The receptor was isolated from an adult woman who had mild COVID-19 (a few samples of this study predate the infection). Cell type and time point are not known. The chain links TRBV6-1 to TRBJ2-1; D unresolved. The sample consisted of PBMCs or a T cell subset sorted from them (not recorded which). CDR3 sequence (DNA): TGTGCCAGCAGTGAAATCAATGAGCAGTTCTTC. Its protein product is CASSEINEQFF.